The following is a T cell receptor (beta chain) sequence with its context. Antigen specificity is unknown. Germline lookup yields CDR1 SGHDN and CDR2 FVKESK. V was trimmed by 0 bases and J by 9 bases, leaving 14 bases between them. This CDR3 contains 14 residues. The ViraFEST assay expanded antigen-specific CD4+ T cells with viral peptide pools before sequencing. Following a roughly 9-day culture, CD4+ T cells were purified. It was two doses of either the BNT162b2 or mRNA-1273 vaccine that participants received. TCRdb's copy holds only in-frame clones and misses some; the assay was immunoSEQ multiplex PCR. Of about 28,000 clones detected, approximately 71% appear once; the ten largest clones hold 9% to 10%. The data derive from a study of vaccination effects on CD4 cells after COVID-19. Background on the study: After the second dose, samples were taken at median day 72.

The chain combines TRBV14 with TRBJ1-1; possible D gene TRBD1, 5 bases. Sequenced here: CD4+ T cells from PBMCs cultured with HCoV-NL63 spike peptides, sampled after COVID-19 vaccination. The receptor comes from a human donor who received a COVID-19 vaccine. CDR3 amino acids: CASSQEGQVRKAFF. In DNA, the CDR3 is TGTGCCAGCAGCCAAGAGGGGCAGGTTCGAAAAGCTTTCTTT.